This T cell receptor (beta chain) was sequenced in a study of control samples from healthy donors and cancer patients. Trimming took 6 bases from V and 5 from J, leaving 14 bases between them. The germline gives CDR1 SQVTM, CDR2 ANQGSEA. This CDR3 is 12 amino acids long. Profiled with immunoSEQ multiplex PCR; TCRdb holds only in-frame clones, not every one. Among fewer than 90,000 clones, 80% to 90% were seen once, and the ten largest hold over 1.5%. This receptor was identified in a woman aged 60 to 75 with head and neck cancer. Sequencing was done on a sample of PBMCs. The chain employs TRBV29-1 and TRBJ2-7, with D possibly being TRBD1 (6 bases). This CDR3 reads CSVGTNFDEQYF. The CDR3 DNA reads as TGCAGCGTCGGGACAAATTTCGACGAGCAGTACTTC.